This T cell receptor beta chain was identified in a study of early T cells in non-severe SARS-CoV-2 infection. For the study at large: It was bulk RNA from unsorted whole blood that was sequenced, and the chains were unpaired.

Germline trimming cut 8 bases from V and 4 bases from J; bases unmatched to any gene: 9. From germline, CDR1 is SQVTM and CDR2 ANQGSEA. The CDR3 has 13 amino acids. Unique molecular identifiers were affixed to single, distinct cDNA molecules. TCRdb reanalysed the 5' RACE reads using MiXCR and keeps one entry per CDR3 protein. Of about 46,000 distinct CDR3 sequences in the sample, roughly 5.7% were seen once. As to this clonotype: What it recognizes is unknown.

The study, taken as a whole, reports: Anti-spike CD8 responses were favored in VDJdb matching, and private and CD4 specificities were missed.

The TCR was taken from an adult who was a healthcare worker with PCR-confirmed SARS-CoV-2 infection or an uninfected control (not recorded which). This chain links TRBV29-1 with TRBJ2-5; TRBD1 aligns across 8 bases. The sample in question was whole blood, obtained at baseline. The CDR3 reads CSIDGQGGETQYF. DNA of the CDR3: TGCAGCATAGACGGACAGGGAGGAGAGACCCAGTACTTC.